This paragraph covers one T cell receptor (beta chain) sequence. Its antigen is currently unknown. This record comes from a study of identical twins. Study observations and caveats: Out-of-frame TCR alpha sharing observed in monozygotic twins exceeded model estimates.

The germline gives CDR1 MNHEY, CDR2 SMNVEV (reference sequence). The trim removed 5 bases at V and 4 bases at J, leaving 11 bases unmatched. The CDR3 runs to 17 residues. TCRdb passed the 5' RACE reads through MiXCR, listing each CDR3 protein once. The sample has 220,000 or so distinct CDR3 sequences; 5.5% to 7% are singletons. This same sample was also taken into another study, of yellow fever vaccine responses in identical twins. That paper notes: As reported, the vaccine T cell response of twins seemed partly convergent and partly personalized.

The TCR originated in a woman under 30 in good health. Sequenced sample: memory (CD45RO+) T cells sorted from blood. The V gene is TRBV27, the J gene TRBJ1-4; 9 nucleotides align to TRBD1. Here the CDR3 DNA reads TGTGCCAGCAGTCCCCGTTTCGGGGGACAGGGTAATGAAAAACTGTTTTTT. Translating it yields CASSPRFGGQGNEKLFF.